The TCR beta chain described here comes from a study of Ad26.COV2.S vaccination and SARS-CoV-2 variants. Using immunoSEQ multiplex PCR, the repertoire was profiled, and TCRdb retains in-frame clones only, with some absent. The top ten hold less than 15% of the sample, which has more than 350,000 clones, approximately 90% seen once. CDR1 and CDR2 (germline): SGHTS, YDEGEE. The length of the CDR3 is 17 residues. The germline V and J ends were trimmed by 3 bases and 0 bases, with 19 bases remaining between them. Treatment indicated: approximately 18 received Ad26.COV2.S at low or high dose, single or two shots; about 5 received placebo; per-sample allocation not given. The samples were gathered on day 63 after the first injection of vaccine or placebo. An Ad26 vector carrying the Wuhan-strain SARS-CoV-2 spike served as the vaccine.

The sequenced sample was peripheral blood, obtained in a trial of Ad26.COV2.S vaccine versus placebo. The rearrangement joins TRBV5-8 to TRBJ2-7, with D perhaps matching TRBD1 (5 bases). This clonotype was sampled from a person between 18 and 59 years old who received the Ad26.COV2.S COVID-19 vaccine or a placebo. The CDR3 reads CASSYLYRNRASYEQYF. The CDR3 DNA is TGTGCCAGCAGCTACTTATACAGGAATAGAGCCTCCTACGAGCAGTACTTC.